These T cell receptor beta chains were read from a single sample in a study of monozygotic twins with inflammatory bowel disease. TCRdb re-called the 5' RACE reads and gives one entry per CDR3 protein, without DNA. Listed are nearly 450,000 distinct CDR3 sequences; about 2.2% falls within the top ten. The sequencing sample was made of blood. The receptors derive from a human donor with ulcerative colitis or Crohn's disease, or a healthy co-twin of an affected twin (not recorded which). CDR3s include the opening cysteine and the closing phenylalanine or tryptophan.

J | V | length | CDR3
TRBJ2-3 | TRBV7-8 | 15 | CASTLSSSPTDTQYF
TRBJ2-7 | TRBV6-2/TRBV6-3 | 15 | CASTPGQGLPYEQYF
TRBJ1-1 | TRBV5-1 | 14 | CASRTGAQNTEAFF
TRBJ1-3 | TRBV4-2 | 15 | CASSQLTGAGNTIYF
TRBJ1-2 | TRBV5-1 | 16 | CASSPVDGGSGYGYTF
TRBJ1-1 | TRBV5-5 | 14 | CASSLAWSNTEAFF
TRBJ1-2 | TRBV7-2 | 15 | CASSLAAGADYGYTF
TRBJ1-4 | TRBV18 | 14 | CASSTTSTNEKLFF
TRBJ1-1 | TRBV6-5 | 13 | CASSQPKGSEAFF
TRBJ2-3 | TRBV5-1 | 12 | CASSFSADTQYF
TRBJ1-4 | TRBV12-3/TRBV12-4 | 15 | CASRLSGGNNEKLFF
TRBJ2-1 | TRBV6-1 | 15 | CASSDRGGTYNEQFF
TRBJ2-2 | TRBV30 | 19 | CAWNVGATGPFRGAGELFF
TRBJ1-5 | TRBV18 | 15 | CASSPRDSLNQPQHF
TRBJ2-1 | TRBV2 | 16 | CASSDGGLASYNEQFF
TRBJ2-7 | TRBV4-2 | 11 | CASSQDGEQYF
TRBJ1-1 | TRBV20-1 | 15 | CSAREGGALNTEAFF
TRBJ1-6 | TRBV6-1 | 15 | CASTSLGQMNSPLHF
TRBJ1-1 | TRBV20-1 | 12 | CSGAESELEAFF
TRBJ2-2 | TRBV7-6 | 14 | CASSLQANTGELFF
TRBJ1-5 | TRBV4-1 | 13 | CASSQGAFQPQHF
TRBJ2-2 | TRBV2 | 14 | CASNGQGAIGELFF
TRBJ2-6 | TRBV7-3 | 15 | CASSLSGFGANVLTF
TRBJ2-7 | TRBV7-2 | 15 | CASSWTSGGGNEQYF
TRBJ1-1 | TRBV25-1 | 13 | CASSDSMNTEAFF
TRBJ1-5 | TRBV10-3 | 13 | CATHGTPHQPQHF
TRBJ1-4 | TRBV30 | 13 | CAWMGGFDEKLFF
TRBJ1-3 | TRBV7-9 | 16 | CASSFHTVSSGNTIYF
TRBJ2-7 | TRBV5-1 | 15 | CASSFSGTPSYEQYF
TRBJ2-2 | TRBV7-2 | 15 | CASRPPGTRIGELFF
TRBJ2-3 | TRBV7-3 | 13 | CASSLIRADTQYF
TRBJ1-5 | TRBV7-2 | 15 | CASSLGVALNQPQHF
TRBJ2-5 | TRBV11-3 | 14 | CASSPPGGRETQYF
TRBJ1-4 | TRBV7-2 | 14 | CASQSGGRTGKLFF